This T cell receptor (beta chain) came from a study of shared clonotypes between healthy human individuals. Overall study results and limits: Some naive CD4 clonotypes, 4% to 6%, turned up in common across four donors.

V was trimmed by 2 bases and J by 2 bases, leaving 10 bases between them. The CDR3 totals 15 residues. Germline values: CDR1 MDHEN, CDR2 SYDVKM. Note on this clone: Its antigen remains unknown.

Using immunoSEQ multiplex PCR, the repertoire was profiled, and TCRdb retains in-frame clones only, with some absent. The repertoire holds roughly 1,100,000 clones, with more than 65% as singletons. This sequence was found in a man in his late teens or twenties in good health. The sequencing sample was made of memory CD4+ T cells sorted from blood. Stated subset: CD45RA-negative fraction. The V gene is TRBV28, the J gene TRBJ1-5; D gene unclear. The CDR3 reads CASSLTGLRNQPQHF. DNA for the CDR3: TGTGCCAGCAGTTTAACTGGGCTACGCAATCAGCCCCAGCATTTT.